Shown below are 16 T cell receptor beta chains from a single sample sequenced in a study of cytomegalovirus exposure and HLA in healthy donors. The PCR used 60 Vbeta and 13 Jbeta primers. The repertoire was sequenced with immunoSEQ multiplex PCR; TCRdb's copy has only in-frame clones and lacks some. The top ten clones hold less than 7.5% of a sample with 80,000 or so clones, 60% to 70% of them seen once. Sequencing was done on a sample of PBMCs. These receptor sequences come from a man aged 30-40 years in good health and CMV-seropositive.

A word on this clone: Distinct nucleotide sequences in the sample also encode this CDR3. The chain employs TRBV2 and TRBJ2-7; 7 bases map to TRBD2. V trimming: 6 bases; J trimming: 3 bases; junction bases outside the gene matches: 11. The CDR3 is 15 residues long. Germline-derived CDR1 and CDR2 are SNHLY and FYNNEI. The CDR3 DNA sequence: TGTGCCAGCAGAATTAGCGGGTCTTTCGACTACGAGCAGTACGTC. Amino acid sequence: CASRISGSFDYEQYV.

This clone was seen a handful of times. J is TRBJ1-5 and V is TRBV9; D is uncertain. CDR3 length equals 14 residues. Trimming took off 0 bases at V and 7 bases at J, with 11 bases between the two ends. The germline gives CDR1 SGDLS, CDR2 YYNGEE. In DNA form, the CDR3 reads TGTGCCAGCAGCGTAGACGGTTACCTCCAGCCCCAGCATTTT. Encoded protein: CASSVDGYLQPQHF.

The V gene is TRBV7-9, the J gene TRBJ1-2; 12 bases agree with TRBD1. CDR1 and CDR2 from the germline V gene are SEHNR and FQNEAQ (reference sequence). The CDR3 covers 15 residues. V was clipped by 5 bases and J by 7 bases; unmatched bases: 8. CDR3 sequence: CASSGSGQGASGYTF. CDR3 nucleotides: TGTGCCAGCAGCGGATCGGGACAGGGGGCAAGTGGCTACACCTTC.

In its sample, this clone was seen a few times. The rearrangement uses TRBV11-2 and TRBJ1-5; TRBD1 agrees at 10 bases. J gave up 8 bases and V 1 base, and 5 bases lay outside the gene matches. CDR3 size: 15 residues. From germline, CDR1 is SGHAT and CDR2 FQNNGV. CDR3 sequence (DNA): TGTGCCAGCAGCTTAGGACAGGGGGCACGTGAGCCCCAGCATTTT. Translating it yields CASSLGQGAREPQHF. The full variable domain, its missing parts supplied by reference TRBV11-2 and TRBJ1-5, is EAGVAQSPRYKIIEKRQSVAFWCNPISGHATLYWYQQILGQGPKLLIQFQNNGVVDDSQLPKDRFSAERLKGVDSTLKIQPAKLEDSAVYLCASSLGQGAREPQHFGDGTRLSIL.

CDR3 protein: CASSSNEQPQHF. CDR3 coding DNA: TGTGCCAGCAGTTCCAATGAGCAGCCCCAGCATTTT. The rearrangement joins TRBV6-6 to TRBJ1-5; D gene ambiguous. The V gene's germline CDR1 is MNHNY and CDR2 SVGAGI (reference sequence). Trimming took off 4 bases at V and 7 bases at J, with 8 bases between the two ends. The CDR3 extends over 12 amino acids.

J is TRBJ2-5 and V is TRBV5-6, with 8 bases that match TRBD2. The length of the CDR3 is 17 residues. The V gene end was trimmed by 3 bases and the J gene end by 2 bases; junction bases not matched to a gene: 12. Germline loops: CDR1 SGHDT, CDR2 YYEEEE. The CDR3 sequence: CASSSRSSGSKQETQYF. CDR3 coding DNA: TGTGCCAGCAGCTCCCGATCTAGCGGGTCAAAACAAGAGACCCAGTACTTC.

The rearrangement uses TRBV5-1 and TRBJ2-2; 8 bases align to TRBD1. Germline trimming cut 0 bases from V and 7 bases from J; bases unmatched to any gene: 2. In germline, CDR1 is SGHRS, CDR2 YFSETQ. CDR3 length: 14 residues. CDR3 amino acids: CASSLGTGSGELFF. CDR3 nucleotide sequence: TGCGCCAGCAGCTTGGGGACAGGGAGCGGGGAGCTGTTTTTT.

This chain uses TRBV11-2 with TRBJ1-1, with D hard to call. The ends were cut back, 1 base at V and 1 base at J, with 7 bases in the middle. Germline V CDR1 and CDR2: SGHAT, FQNNGV. The CDR3 spans 14 residues. The CDR3 spells CASSLGARNTEAFF. CDR3 bases: TGTGCCAGCAGCTTAGGGGCGAGGAACACTGAAGCTTTCTTT.

The rearrangement joins TRBV7-9 to TRBJ2-5; D gene uncertain. This CDR3 has 13 residues. Per germline, CDR1 SEHNR and CDR2 FQNEAQ (reference sequence). The germline V and J ends were trimmed by 5 bases and 2 bases, with 9 bases remaining between them. Here the CDR3 reads CASSLTTQETQYF. The CDR3 DNA reads as TGTGCCAGCAGCCTGACAACTCAAGAGACCCAGTACTTC.

J is TRBJ1-2 and V is TRBV5-6; TRBD1 might be the D (5 bases). The germline V and J ends were trimmed by 6 bases and 1 base, with 19 bases remaining between them. This CDR3 has 16 amino acids. Looked up from germline, CDR1 is SGHDT and CDR2 is YYEEEE. In nucleotides, the CDR3 is TGTGCCAGCACCACTTGGGGCCGGTCCATTAACTATGGCTACACCTTC. It is translated as CASTTWGRSINYGYTF. The full variable domain, with the rest looked up from reference TRBV5-6 and TRBJ1-2, is DAGVTQSPTHLIKTRGQQVTLRCSPKSGHDTVSWYQQALGQGPQFIFQYYEEEERQRGNFPDRFSGHQFPNYSSELNVNALLLGDSALYLCASTTWGRSINYGYTFGSGTRLTVV.

The V and J genes are TRBV6-6 and TRBJ1-5; D gene uncertain. The CDR3 covers 13 residues. CDR1 and CDR2 from the germline V gene are MNHNY and SVGAGI (reference sequence). Deletions cut 0 bases from V and 5 bases from J, with 5 bases between. The DNA for the CDR3 is TGTGCCAGCAGTTACTCAGTAGATCAGCCCCAGCATTTT. This gives the protein CASSYSVDQPQHF.

The V gene is TRBV6-5, the J gene TRBJ2-3, with a possible D match to TRBD1 (6 bases). The CDR3 consists of 13 residues. Trimming cost V 7 bases and J 3 bases, with 11 bases left between them. Germline CDR1 is MNHEY and CDR2 is SVGAGI. CDR3 nucleotide sequence: TGTGCCAGCAAGAGACAGGCTACAGATACGCAGTATTTT. Translated: CASKRQATDTQYF.

The chain links TRBV6-5 to TRBJ2-7; a weak D match, TRBD1 (6 bases). This CDR3 is 13 amino acids long. CDR1 is MNHEY and CDR2 is SVGAGI in the germline V gene. V lost 2 bases and J lost 5, with 10 bases in between. The CDR3 region is CASSYTYRDEQYF. Written as DNA, the CDR3 is TGTGCCAGCAGTTACACGTACAGGGACGAGCAGTACTTC.

This clone was observed a single time. This specimen includes other DNA sequences encoding the same CDR3. The chain carries TRBV7-6 and TRBJ2-5; tentatively, D is TRBD1 (6 bases). CDR1 is SGHVS, CDR2 FNYEAQ, per germline. The CDR3 runs 14 residues. Between the trimmed V and J ends, which lost 1 base and 3 bases, there was a span of 9 bases. CDR3 DNA sequence: TGTGCCAGCAGCTTAGGGGGGCCCAAAGAGACCCAGTACTTC. Protein product: CASSLGGPKETQYF.

The chain recombines TRBV29-1 with TRBJ1-2; TRBD1 matches at 9 bases. V dropped 6 bases and J dropped 6; count of bases not matched to a gene: 8. The CDR3 is made up of 13 amino acids. Germline CDR1 is SQVTM and CDR2 is ANQGSEA. For the CDR3, the DNA is TGCAGCGTGCGCACAGGGGGCGCGGATGGCTACACCTTC. Protein product: CSVRTGGADGYTF.

The chain carries TRBV11-3 and TRBJ2-1; 12 bases map to TRBD2. Germline CDR1 reads SGHNT; CDR2 reads YENEEA. The V gene end was trimmed by 5 bases and the J gene end by 9 bases; junction bases not matched to a gene: 8. This CDR3 region has 15 residues. CDR3 sequence: CASSISSGGAGEQFF. The CDR3 region has the DNA TGTGCCAGCAGCATCTCTAGCGGGGGGGCTGGTGAGCAGTTCTTC.